This entry lists 26 T cell receptor beta chains sequenced from one sample in a study of identical twins (dated by TCRdb to about 2016). The library was obtained by 5' RACE. The reads were generated on an Illumina HiSeq 2000. TCRdb trimmed the raw reads at Q25, called clones with MiXCR and kept productive beta chains. Each entry is one CDR3 protein sequence, shown with its most common DNA and genes. The sample table shows about 330,000 distinct CDR3 sequences, and approximately 13% are seen once. The top ten clones comprise roughly 7.8% of the sample. These sequences were also reported in another study, on yellow fever vaccine responses in identical twins.

Sample: CD8+ T cells sorted from blood. The source of these receptors is a young woman in good health.

This clonotype was observed a handful of times. V and J are TRBV2 and TRBJ2-1, with no clear D. The CDR3 is 12 residues long. CDR1 SNHLY and CDR2 FYNNEI come from the germline V gene. V lost 7 bases and J 7 bases, leaving 11 bases between the germline ends. The CDR3 spells CASTTLRNEQFF. CDR3 sequence (DNA): TGTGCCAGCACCACATTGAGGAATGAGCAGTTCTTC.

CDR3 sequence: CASSPGRGVAKNIQYF. CDR3 in DNA: TGTGCCAGCAGCCCAGGGCGCGGGGTGGCCAAAAACATTCAGTACTTC. The J gene is TRBJ2-4, the V gene TRBV7-8; a possible D gene is TRBD2 (6 bases). Germline CDR1 SGHVS, CDR2 FQNEAQ. This CDR3 has 16 amino acids. With 5 bases removed from V and 1 base from J, the gap between germline ends came to 15 bases.

The sample holds a few counts of this clonotype. V usage is TRBV24-1 and J usage is TRBJ1-1; D remains ambiguous. V lost 5 bases, J lost 4 bases, and 16 bases lay in between. This CDR3 region has 15 residues. Germline V gives CDR1 KGHDR, CDR2 SFDVKD. CDR3 loop: CATSVTWGRVTEAFF. The CDR3 DNA reads TGTGCCACCAGTGTCACGTGGGGTCGGGTCACTGAAGCTTTCTTT.

The chain uses TRBV19 and TRBJ2-5; the D is unclear. V was shortened by 6 bases and J by 5 bases, with 16 bases between the two germline ends. The germline gives CDR1 LNHDA, CDR2 SQIVND (reference sequence). The CDR3 runs 14 residues. CDR3 sequence: CASSPSDTRETQYF. The DNA for the CDR3 is TGTGCCAGTAGCCCATCCGACACCCGGGAGACCCAGTACTTC.

The chain combines TRBV2 with TRBJ2-3; D not resolved. V was clipped by 8 bases and J by 3 bases, with 6 bases between them. The CDR3 covers 11 residues. Germline CDR1 SNHLY, CDR2 FYNNEI. The CDR3 spells CASLRTDTQYF. CDR3 bases: TGTGCCAGCCTTAGGACAGATACGCAGTATTTT.

In this sample, this clonotype turned up a few times. In nucleotides, the CDR3 is TGCGCCACACTCGGGGCAGATACGCAGTATTTT. Its protein is CATLGADTQYF. This chain joins TRBV10-1 and TRBJ2-3, with D maybe TRBD2 (5 bases). The CDR3 loop spans 11 amino acids. V gave up 10 bases and J gave up 4 bases, with 9 bases separating them. CDR1 WNHNN and CDR2 SYGVQD come from the germline V gene (reference sequence).

This clonotype was observed a handful of times. The rearrangement uses TRBV12-3 or TRBV12-4 and TRBJ2-3; D is possibly TRBD1 or TRBD2 (5 bases each). The V gene lost 5 bases and the J gene lost 2 bases, with 8 bases spanning the gap. The CDR3 runs 13 residues. The CDR3 DNA reads as TGTGCCAGCAGTATCGGGACCACAGATACGCAGTATTTT. Translated: CASSIGTTDTQYF.

This chain joins TRBV6-1 and TRBJ2-5; 7 bases are a match to TRBD2. The CDR3 loop spans 15 amino acids. CDR1 and CDR2 from the germline V gene are MNHNS and SASEGT. V lost 5 bases, J lost 2 bases, and 8 bases stayed unmatched. CDR3 residues: CASSRPAGNQETQYF. CDR3 nucleotide sequence: TGTGCCAGCAGTCGACCAGCGGGGAATCAAGAGACCCAGTACTTC.

This clonotype came up many times. This sequence joins TRBV20-1 and TRBJ1-5; TRBD1 aligns across 7 bases. Germline values: CDR1 DFQATT, CDR2 SNEGSKA (reference sequence). This CDR3 spans 15 amino acids. V shed 2 bases, J shed 9 bases, and the junction held 13 bases outside the gene matches. In DNA, the CDR3 is TGCAGTGCTAGATTTGGAGGGGGCGACACCAGGCCCCAGCATTTT. Residues: CSARFGGGDTRPQHF.

The chain has TRBV28 and TRBJ2-7; 7 bases align to TRBD2. J gave up 1 base and V 2 bases, and 2 bases lay outside the gene matches. The CDR3 extends over 14 amino acids. CDR1 is MDHEN and CDR2 is SYDVKM in the germline V gene. The CDR3 region has the DNA TGTGCCAGCAGTTTAGACGGGAGGTCCTACGAGCAGTACTTC. Its translation: CASSLDGRSYEQYF. Filled out from reference TRBV28 and TRBJ2-7, the complete variable domain reads DVKVTQSSRYLVKRTGEKVFLECVQDMDHENMFWYRQDPGLGLRLIYFSYDVKMKEKGDIPEGYSVSREKKERFSLILESASTNQTSMYLCASSLDGRSYEQYFGPGTRLTVT.

This clonotype was counted only a few times. The V gene is TRBV20-1, the J gene TRBJ2-4, with 9 bases fitting TRBD2. This CDR3 contains 15 residues. Trimming took 5 bases from V and 2 from J; bases not matched to a gene: 7. Germline values: CDR1 DFQATT, CDR2 SNEGSKA (reference sequence). CDR3 sequence reads: CSAHSGRRSKNIQYF. CDR3 coding DNA: TGCAGTGCTCACAGCGGGAGGAGGTCCAAAAACATTCAGTACTTC.

This clonotype turned up a few times. Being one base from a much bigger clone, this may be a read error. The chain employs TRBV24-1 and TRBJ2-3; D unclear. CDR1 and CDR2 from the germline V gene are KGHDR and SFDVKD. V shed 7 bases and J shed 1 base, with 2 bases lying between them. The CDR3 spans 11 residues. CDR3 DNA sequence: TGTGCCACCAGCCGCACAGATACGCAGTATTTT. Translating it yields CATSRTDTQYF.

The chain joins TRBV6-1 to TRBJ1-2, with 11 bases that match TRBD1. Looked up from germline, CDR1 is MNHNS and CDR2 is SASEGT. The CDR3 consists of 17 residues. J gave up 4 bases and V 6 bases, and 13 bases lay outside the gene matches. CDR3 bases: TGTGCCAGCAGCATATCCCGGACAGGGGGCAGGGTCTATGGCTACACCTTC. This sequence encodes CASSISRTGGRVYGYTF.

This clonotype was found once. In this CDR3 the conserved last residue, phenylalanine or tryptophan, is missing, so a read error is likely. This rearrangement joins TRBV28 to TRBJ2-5; 13 bases match TRBD2. Germline V gene sequence: CDR1 MDHEN, CDR2 SYDVKM. This CDR3 is built from 18 residues. V was pared by 5 bases and J by 1 base, with 10 bases of the junction left unmatched. Here the CDR3 reads CASSPGTSGAVPQETQYL. CDR3 bases: TGTGCCAGCAGTCCCGGGACTAGCGGGGCCGTCCCCCAAGAGACCCAGTACCTC.

In this sample, this clonotype turned up a few times. The chain recombines TRBV7-9 with TRBJ1-2, with D maybe TRBD1 (5 bases). Trimming cost V 4 bases and J 5 bases, with 17 bases left between them. CDR3 size: 15 residues. Germline values: CDR1 SEHNR, CDR2 FQNEAQ (reference sequence). The CDR3 spells CASSSDSRRFYGYTF. The CDR3, as DNA: TGTGCCAGCAGCTCAGACAGCCGGAGGTTTTATGGCTACACCTTC.

This clonotype was seen ten or more times. The V gene is TRBV5-1, the J gene TRBJ2-1; tentative D call: TRBD1 (6 bases). The V end lost 1 base, the J end lost 6 bases, and 17 bases lay between the germline ends. The CDR3 runs 16 residues. The germline V gene has CDR1 SGHRS and CDR2 YFSETQ. The CDR3 region has the DNA TGCGCCAGCAGCTTGTCCCTCCGGGACAATTCCAATGAGCAGTTCTTC. This gives the protein CASSLSLRDNSNEQFF. The whole variable domain, filled in from reference TRBV5-1 and TRBJ2-1, reads KAGVTQTPRYLIKTRGQQVTLSCSPISGHRSVSWYQQTPGQGLQFLFEYFSETQRNKGNFPGRFSGRQFSNSRSEMNVSTLELGDSALYLCASSLSLRDNSNEQFFGPGTRLTVL.

Many counts were recorded for this clonotype. The genes are TRBV2 and TRBJ2-1; the match to TRBD2 covers 12 bases. Germline trimming cut 3 bases from V and 7 bases from J; bases unmatched to any gene: 7. The germline gives CDR1 SNHLY, CDR2 FYNNEI. CDR3 length: 16 residues. The CDR3 DNA sequence: TGTGCCAGCAGTGACCTCCCCCTAGCGGGGGGGAATGAGCAGTTCTTC. Its protein is CASSDLPLAGGNEQFF.

This clonotype was detected a few times. This sequence joins TRBV7-9 and TRBJ2-1; unclear D gene. Trimming took 6 bases from V and 8 from J, leaving 11 bases between them. The germline CDR1 and CDR2 sequences are SEHNR and FQNEAQ (reference sequence). CDR3 length: 12 residues. CDR3 DNA sequence: TGTGCCAGCAGGGGAAGAGAGGATGAGCAGTTCTTC. Translated, it gives CASRGREDEQFF.

This clonotype appeared a few times. The chain links TRBV6-5 to TRBJ2-1, with TRBD2 matching 8 bases. The CDR3 consists of 15 residues. V shed 4 bases and J 13 bases; nucleotides not matched to a gene: 15. Germline loops: CDR1 MNHEY, CDR2 SVGAGI. The CDR3 coding sequence is TGTGCCAGCAGTTGGGATCCCGGGGGGGACGATCTTCAGTTCTTC. It encodes CASSWDPGGDDLQFF.

This clonotype has only a few counts. This sequence joins TRBV7-8 and TRBJ2-2, with TRBD1 as a possible D gene (5 bases). CDR1 and CDR2 (germline): SGHVS, FQNEAQ. The CDR3 is 16 residues long. The V gene lost 5 bases and the J gene lost 3 bases, with 16 bases spanning the gap. The chain's CDR3 is CASSKADSVYTGELFF. For the CDR3, the DNA is TGTGCCAGCAGCAAAGCAGACAGTGTGTACACCGGGGAGCTGTTTTTT.

This clonotype has only a few counts. The J gene is TRBJ1-2, the V gene TRBV20-1; 9 bases align to TRBD1. J gave up 3 bases and V 0 bases, and 5 bases lay outside the gene matches. Germline CDR1 reads DFQATT; CDR2 reads SNEGSKA (reference sequence). The CDR3 has 15 residues. The CDR3 region is CSAREQGAPDYGYTF. The CDR3 DNA follows: TGCAGTGCTAGAGAACAGGGGGCGCCTGACTATGGCTACACCTTC.

In DNA, the CDR3 is TGTGCCAGCTCCAGTTTACAGGGAGGGACCGGGGAGCTGTTTTTT. It codes for CASSSLQGGTGELFF. The J gene is TRBJ2-2, the V gene TRBV28; perhaps TRBD2 as D (7 bases). Trimming took off 8 bases at V and 5 bases at J, with 18 bases between the two ends. Germline V gene data show CDR1 as MDHEN and CDR2 as SYDVKM. CDR3 length: 15 amino acids.

V gene TRBV2 combines with J gene TRBJ2-1, with 10 bases that match TRBD2. CDR1 and CDR2 (germline): SNHLY, FYNNEI. Unmatched junction bases numbered 6, after V lost 7 bases and J lost 6 bases. The CDR3 sequence is 14 residues long. The CDR3 region is CASTELAGTNEQFF. DNA for the CDR3: TGTGCCAGCACCGAACTAGCGGGAACCAATGAGCAGTTCTTC.

This chain connects TRBV4-1 to TRBJ2-2; a possible D gene is TRBD1 (5 bases). CDR1 MGHRA and CDR2 YSYEKL come from the germline V gene. Between the trimmed V and J ends, which lost 1 base and 4 bases, there was a span of 13 bases. This CDR3 is built from 16 residues. The CDR3 sequence is CASSQVLGRSTGELFF. In nucleotides, the CDR3 is TGCGCCAGCAGCCAAGTCCTGGGGCGGTCCACCGGGGAGCTGTTTTTT.

This clonotype was seen only a few times. The chain is built from TRBV20-1 and TRBJ2-2; D remains unclear. The germline CDR1 and CDR2 sequences are DFQATT and SNEGSKA (reference sequence). The CDR3 loop spans 13 amino acids. V gave up 4 bases and J gave up 3 bases, with 9 bases separating them. CDR3 protein: CSATDEDTGELFF. In DNA form, the CDR3 reads TGCAGTGCTACCGATGAGGACACCGGGGAGCTGTTTTTT.

This clonotype was counted only a few times. The rearrangement uses TRBV11-2 and TRBJ2-1; D could derive from TRBD1 or TRBD2 (5 bases each). This CDR3 is 13 amino acids long. With 5 bases removed from V and 6 bases from J, the gap between germline ends came to 11 bases. Looked up from germline, CDR1 is SGHAT and CDR2 is FQNNGV. CDR3 loop: CASSERGINEQFF. CDR3 in DNA: TGTGCCAGCAGCGAGAGGGGAATCAATGAGCAGTTCTTC. Full variable domain (remainder filled in from reference TRBV11-2 and TRBJ2-1): EAGVAQSPRYKIIEKRQSVAFWCNPISGHATLYWYQQILGQGPKLLIQFQNNGVVDDSQLPKDRFSAERLKGVDSTLKIQPAKLEDSAVYLCASSERGINEQFFGPGTRLTVL.